A selection of T cell receptor beta chains follows, all from one sample in a study of identical twins. TCRdb redid the calling of the 5' RACE reads with MiXCR, one entry per CDR3 protein. The table lists a few hundred thousand distinct CDR3 sequences, nearly 10% of them singletons. This sample also belongs to another study, concerning yellow fever vaccine responses in identical twins.

Sequenced input: PBMCs. Source of these receptors: a young woman in good health. Both conserved end residues are part of each CDR3. The D gene is left open where the match is weak.

V gene	J gene	D gene	CDR3 protein
TRBV28	TRBJ2-1	TRBD2	CASSLWAGVVQNEQFF
TRBV7-9	TRBJ2-7	-	CASSSRRTSSYEQYF
TRBV10-3	TRBJ1-6	-	CAIRGEIDNSPLHF
TRBV7-9	TRBJ2-5	TRBD2	CASSTTSGRGTQYF
TRBV5-5	TRBJ2-5	-	CASSLEWWQQETQYF
TRBV11-1	TRBJ2-3	-	CASSSWDSGADTQYF
TRBV5-1	TRBJ1-1	TRBD1	CASSPGTGIPNTEAFF
TRBV20-1	TRBJ2-5	-	CSARDLTSYQETQYF
TRBV20-1	TRBJ2-3	TRBD2	CSANILAPSTDTQYF
TRBV6-1	TRBJ2-7	TRBD2	CASSSRGPGLAGEQYF
TRBV3-1	TRBJ2-5	TRBD2	CASSLISGGAETQYF
TRBV9	TRBJ2-5	TRBD2	CASSKRLAGGETQYF
TRBV6-2/TRBV6-3	TRBJ2-1	TRBD1	CASERWTGRTYEQFF
TRBV2	TRBJ1-1	TRBD1	CASSVQGAGAFF
TRBV12-3/TRBV12-4	TRBJ1-6	-	CASSPSGGSPLHF
TRBV11-2	TRBJ2-7	TRBD1	CASSFYRGVTYEQYF
TRBV28	TRBJ2-5	TRBD2	CASSSGTSGRGAQETQYF